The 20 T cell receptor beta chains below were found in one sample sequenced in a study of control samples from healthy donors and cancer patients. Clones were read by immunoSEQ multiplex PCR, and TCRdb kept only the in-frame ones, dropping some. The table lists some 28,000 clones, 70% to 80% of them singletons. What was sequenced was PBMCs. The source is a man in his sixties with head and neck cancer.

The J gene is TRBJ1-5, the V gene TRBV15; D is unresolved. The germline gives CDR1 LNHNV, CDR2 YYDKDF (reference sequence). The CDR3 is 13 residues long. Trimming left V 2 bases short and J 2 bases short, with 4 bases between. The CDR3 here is CATSRQGNQPQHF. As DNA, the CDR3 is TGTGCCACCAGCAGACAGGGCAATCAGCCCCAGCATTTT.

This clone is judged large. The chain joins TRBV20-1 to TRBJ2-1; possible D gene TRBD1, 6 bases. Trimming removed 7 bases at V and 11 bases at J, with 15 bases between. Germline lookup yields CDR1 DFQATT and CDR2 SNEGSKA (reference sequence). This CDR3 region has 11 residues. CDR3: CSDGDTVKQFF. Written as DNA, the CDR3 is TGCAGTGATGGGGACACGGTGAAGCAGTTCTTC.

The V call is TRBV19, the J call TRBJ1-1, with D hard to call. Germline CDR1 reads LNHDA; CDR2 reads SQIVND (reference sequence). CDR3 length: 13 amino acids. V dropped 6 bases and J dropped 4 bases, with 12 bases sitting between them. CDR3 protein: CASSWGAATEAFF. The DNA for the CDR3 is TGTGCCAGTAGCTGGGGAGCGGCCACTGAAGCTTTCTTT.

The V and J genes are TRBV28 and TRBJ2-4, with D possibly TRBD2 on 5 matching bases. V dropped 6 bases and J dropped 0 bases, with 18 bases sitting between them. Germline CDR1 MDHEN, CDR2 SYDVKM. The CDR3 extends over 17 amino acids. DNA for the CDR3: TGTGCCAGCAGGCCGGACCCTTTGACTATAGCCAAAAACATTCAGTACTTC. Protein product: CASRPDPLTIAKNIQYF.

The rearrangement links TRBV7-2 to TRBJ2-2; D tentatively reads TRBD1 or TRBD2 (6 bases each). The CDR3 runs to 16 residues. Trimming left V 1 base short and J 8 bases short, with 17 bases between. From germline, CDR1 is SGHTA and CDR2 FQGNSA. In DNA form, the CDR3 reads TGTGCCAGCAGCTTAGGGTTTACAGGGAGGAGTGGGGAGCTGTTTTTT. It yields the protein CASSLGFTGRSGELFF.

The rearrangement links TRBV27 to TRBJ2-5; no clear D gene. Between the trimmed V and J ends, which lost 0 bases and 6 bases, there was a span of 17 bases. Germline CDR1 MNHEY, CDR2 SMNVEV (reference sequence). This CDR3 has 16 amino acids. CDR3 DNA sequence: TGTGCCAGCAGTTTATCCTTCGGCCTGGAAATGAAGACCCAGTACTTC. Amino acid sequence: CASSLSFGLEMKTQYF.

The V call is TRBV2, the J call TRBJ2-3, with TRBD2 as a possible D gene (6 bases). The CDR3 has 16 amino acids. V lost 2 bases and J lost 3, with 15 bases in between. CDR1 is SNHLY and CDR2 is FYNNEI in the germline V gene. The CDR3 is CASSEFGTDFTDTQYF. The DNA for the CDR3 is TGTGCCAGCAGTGAATTCGGGACTGACTTTACAGATACGCAGTATTTT.

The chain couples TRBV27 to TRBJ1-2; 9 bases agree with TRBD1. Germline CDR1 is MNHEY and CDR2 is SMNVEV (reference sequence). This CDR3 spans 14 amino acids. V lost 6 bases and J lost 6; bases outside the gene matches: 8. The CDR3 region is CASSLTGGADGYTF. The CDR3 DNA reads TGTGCCAGCAGCTTAACAGGGGGCGCCGATGGCTACACCTTC.

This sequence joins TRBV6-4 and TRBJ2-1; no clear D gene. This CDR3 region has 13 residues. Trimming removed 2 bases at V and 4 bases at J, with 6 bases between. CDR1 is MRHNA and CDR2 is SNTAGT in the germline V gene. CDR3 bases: TGTGCCAGCAGTGACGGCCAGTACAATGAGCAGTTCTTC. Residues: CASSDGQYNEQFF.

The CDR3 region has the DNA TGTGCCAGCAGTACCATACCGGGACAGGTGCTGTTTTTT. Translating gives CASSTIPGQVLFF. The chain links TRBV28 to TRBJ2-2, with 8 nucleotides matching TRBD1. This CDR3 region has 13 residues. The trim removed 5 bases at V and 13 bases at J, leaving 9 bases unmatched. Per the germline V gene, CDR1 is MDHEN and CDR2 is SYDVKM.

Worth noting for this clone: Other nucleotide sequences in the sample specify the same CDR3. DNA of the CDR3: TGTGCCAGCAGTCAAACAGGGTCCTATGGCTACACCTTC. Amino acid sequence: CASSQTGSYGYTF. The genes are TRBV12-3 or TRBV12-4 and TRBJ1-2; D possibly corresponds to TRBD1 (6 bases). V dropped 5 bases and J dropped 4 bases, with 11 bases sitting between them. This CDR3 is 13 amino acids long.

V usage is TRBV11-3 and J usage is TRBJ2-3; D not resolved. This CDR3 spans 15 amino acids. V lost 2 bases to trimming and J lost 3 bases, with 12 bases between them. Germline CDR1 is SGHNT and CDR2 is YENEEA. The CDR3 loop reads CASSLTATSTDTQYF. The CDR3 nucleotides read TGTGCCAGCAGCTTAACGGCCACGTCGACAGATACGCAGTATTTT. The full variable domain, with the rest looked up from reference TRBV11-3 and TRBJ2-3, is EAGVVQSPRYKIIEKKQPVAFWCNPISGHNTLYWYLQNLGQGPELLIRYENEEAVDDSQLPKDRFSAERLKGVDSTLKIQPAELGDSAVYLCASSLTATSTDTQYFGPGTRLTVL.

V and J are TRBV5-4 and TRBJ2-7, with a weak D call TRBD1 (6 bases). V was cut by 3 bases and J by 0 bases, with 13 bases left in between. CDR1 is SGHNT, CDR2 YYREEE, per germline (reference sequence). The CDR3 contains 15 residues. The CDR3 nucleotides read TGTGCCAGCAGCTGGGCCCAGGGGAGCTCCTACGAGCAGTACTTC. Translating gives CASSWAQGSSYEQYF.

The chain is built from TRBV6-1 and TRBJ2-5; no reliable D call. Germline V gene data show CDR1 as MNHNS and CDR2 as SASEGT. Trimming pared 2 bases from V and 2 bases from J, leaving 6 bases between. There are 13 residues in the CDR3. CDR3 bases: TGTGCCAGCAGTGAAAGGGAACAAGAGACCCAGTACTTC. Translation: CASSEREQETQYF.

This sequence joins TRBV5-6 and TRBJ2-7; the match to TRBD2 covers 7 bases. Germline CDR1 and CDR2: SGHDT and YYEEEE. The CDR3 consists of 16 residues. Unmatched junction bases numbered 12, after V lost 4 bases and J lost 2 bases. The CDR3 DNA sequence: TGTGCCAGCAGCCCGGCGGGAGAAAAGAAGACCTACGAGCAGTACTTC. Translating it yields CASSPAGEKKTYEQYF.

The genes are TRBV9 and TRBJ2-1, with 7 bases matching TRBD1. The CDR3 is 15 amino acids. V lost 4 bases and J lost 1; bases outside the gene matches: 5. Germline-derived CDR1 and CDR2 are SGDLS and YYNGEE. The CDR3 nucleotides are TGTGCCAGCAGCCTAACAGGGGCTTCCTACAATGAGCAGTTCTTC. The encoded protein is CASSLTGASYNEQFF.

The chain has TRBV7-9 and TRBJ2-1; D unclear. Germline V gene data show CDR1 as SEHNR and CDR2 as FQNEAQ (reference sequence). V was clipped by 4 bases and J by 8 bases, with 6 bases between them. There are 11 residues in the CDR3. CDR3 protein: CASSSHHEQFF. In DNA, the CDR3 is TGTGCCAGCAGCTCCCACCATGAGCAGTTCTTC.

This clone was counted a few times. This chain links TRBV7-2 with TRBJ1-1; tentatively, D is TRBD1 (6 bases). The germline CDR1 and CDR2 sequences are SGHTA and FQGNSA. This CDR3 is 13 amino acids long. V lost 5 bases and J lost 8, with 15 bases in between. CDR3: CASSANRAEEAFF. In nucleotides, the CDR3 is TGTGCCAGCAGCGCAAACAGGGCCGAAGAAGCTTTCTTT.

CDR3 sequence: CASSERGTSGKRYEQYF. The CDR3, as DNA: TGTGCCAGCAGTGAACGCGGGACTAGCGGTAAGAGGTACGAGCAGTACTTC. The chain uses TRBV27 and TRBJ2-7, with TRBD2 identical over 11 bases. V dropped 5 bases and J dropped 4; count of bases not matched to a gene: 13. Germline loops: CDR1 MNHEY, CDR2 SMNVEV (reference sequence). The CDR3 consists of 17 residues.

For the CDR3, the DNA is TGTGCCAGCAGCCATTCCACGGACCCCGGTGGTGAAAAACTGTTTTTT. Its translation: CASSHSTDPGGEKLFF. The rearrangement uses TRBV14 and TRBJ1-4, with D hard to call. The CDR3 spans 16 residues. With 3 bases removed from V and 7 bases from J, the gap between germline ends came to 18 bases. Germline values: CDR1 SGHDN, CDR2 FVKESK.